Sequencing of this T cell receptor beta chain was carried out in a study of T cell responses to AZD1222 COVID-19 vaccine. In the study overall: It was second doses at about 4 or about 12 weeks that were pooled. Study-wide results and limits: Clonal diversity was possibly underestimated, and white British individuals and females predominated among donors. Reportedly, nearly half the spike-specific TCRs target unmutated variant regions.

From germline, CDR1 is KGHSY and CDR2 FQNENV. This CDR3 has 16 amino acids. V lost 0 bases and J 3 bases, leaving 12 bases between the germline ends. This table comes from immunoSEQ multiplex PCR, and its TCRdb copy is limited to in-frame clones, with some not included. The sample has about 120,000 clones; about nine tenths are singletons. This clone was detected only a few times. Its antigen is not identified. This specimen was peripheral blood, taken on day 0 of AZD1222 vaccination. The chain combines TRBV16 with TRBJ2-1, with D possibly matching TRBD2 (5 bases). The TCR originated in an adult in good health. CDR3 nucleotide sequence: TGTGCCAGCAGCCAATCCAGGACTCCTAACTACAATGAGCAGTTCTTC. This sequence encodes CASSQSRTPNYNEQFF.